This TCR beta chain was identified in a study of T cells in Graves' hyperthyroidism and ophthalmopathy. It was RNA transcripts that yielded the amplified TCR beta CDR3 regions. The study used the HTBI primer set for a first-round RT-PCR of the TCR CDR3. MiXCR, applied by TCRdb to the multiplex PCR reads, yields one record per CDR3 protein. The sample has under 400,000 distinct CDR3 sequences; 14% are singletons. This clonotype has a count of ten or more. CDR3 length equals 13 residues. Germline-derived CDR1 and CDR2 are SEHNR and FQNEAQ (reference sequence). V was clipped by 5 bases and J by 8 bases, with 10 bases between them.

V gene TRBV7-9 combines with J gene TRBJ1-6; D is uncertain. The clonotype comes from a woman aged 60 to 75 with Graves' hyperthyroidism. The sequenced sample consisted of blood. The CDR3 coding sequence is TGTGCCAGCAGCCCCGCCGGAGATTCACCCCTCCACTTT. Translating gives CASSPAGDSPLHF.